The clone carrying this TCR beta chain has only a few counts. Assay used: immunoSEQ multiplex PCR; TCRdb lists only in-frame clones, some missing. Of around 100,000 clones listed, around nine tenths are singletons. The ends lost 4 bases at V and 2 bases at J; junction bases unmatched: 7. The CDR3 totals 16 residues. The germline V gene has CDR1 LGHDT and CDR2 YNNKEL (reference sequence). The data originate from a study of blood T cell repertoires in COVID-19. Study as a whole: T cells, B-cell-depleted T cells, or PBMCs supplied cDNA or gDNA.

The TCR comes from a man at least 80 years old with acute or convalescent COVID-19. The rearrangement joins TRBV3-1 (or the pseudogene TRBV3-2) to TRBJ1-3, with TRBD1 identical over 8 bases. The sequencing input was peripheral blood. The CDR3 loop reads CASSRDLTGAGNTIYF. The CDR3 DNA follows: TGTGCCAGCAGCCGGGACCTGACAGGGGCTGGAAACACCATATATTTT.